Each of the 21 T cell receptor beta chains below was sequenced from the same sample in a study of blood T cell repertoires in COVID-19. Sequencing used immunoSEQ multiplex PCR; TCRdb keeps in-frame clones, though not all of them. This table has 60,000 to 80,000 clones, roughly 84% appearing once. Specimen: peripheral blood. The source is a man aged 45-65 years with active COVID-19.

This clone was found once. The chain joins TRBV19 to TRBJ1-5; TRBD1 agrees at 9 bases. With 1 base clipped from V and 6 bases from J, the junction kept 4 bases outside the gene matches. In germline, CDR1 is LNHDA, CDR2 SQIVND (reference sequence). The CDR3 runs to 15 residues. In DNA form, the CDR3 reads TGTGCCAGTAGTATAGGGGGACAGGGTGGTCAGCCCCAGCATTTT. Encoded protein: CASSIGGQGGQPQHF.

This clone has just one count. The rearrangement joins TRBV4-3 to TRBJ1-1; the D gene is possibly TRBD1 (6 bases). V was clipped by 3 bases and J by 5 bases, with 13 bases between them. Germline values: CDR1 LGHNA, CDR2 YSLEER. This CDR3 spans 14 amino acids. The CDR3 loop reads CASSQTQGVTEAFF. The CDR3, as DNA: TGCGCCAGCAGCCAGACACAGGGTGTGACTGAAGCTTTCTTT.

The CDR3, as DNA: TGTGCCAGCAGCCGGATGACTAGTGGCAATGAGCAGTTCTTC. As protein: CASSRMTSGNEQFF. This rearrangement joins TRBV3-1 (or the pseudogene TRBV3-2) to TRBJ2-1; the D gene is possibly TRBD2 (6 bases). CDR1 is LGHDT and CDR2 is YNNKEL in the germline V gene (reference sequence). Between the trimmed V and J ends, which lost 4 bases and 6 bases, there was a span of 13 bases. The CDR3 length is 14 residues.

The chain uses TRBV7-8 and TRBJ2-7; D is perhaps TRBD2 (6 bases). Germline V gene lookup returns CDR1 SGHVS and CDR2 FQNEAQ. Trimming cost V 3 bases and J 7 bases, with 16 bases left between them. This CDR3 has 14 amino acids. CDR3 coding DNA: TGTGCCAGCAGCTTCGGAGGGACCGCTGGGGAGCAGTACTTC. Residues: CASSFGGTAGEQYF.

J is TRBJ2-1 and V is TRBV2; the match to TRBD1 covers 7 bases. V dropped 1 base and J dropped 10; count of bases not matched to a gene: 13. The germline V gene has CDR1 SNHLY and CDR2 FYNNEI. The CDR3 is 16 amino acids. The CDR3 is CASSEVDRGPRAEQFF. CDR3 DNA: TGTGCCAGCAGTGAAGTAGATAGGGGGCCCCGGGCGGAGCAGTTCTTC.

CDR3 residues: CASTRTSGGAGTDTQYF. CDR3 in DNA: TGCGCCAGCACCCGGACTAGCGGGGGGGCGGGCACAGATACGCAGTATTTT. This rearrangement joins TRBV5-1 to TRBJ2-3; 15 bases align to TRBD2. V lost 6 bases and J lost 1; bases outside the gene matches: 6. The CDR3 runs 17 residues. The germline gives CDR1 SGHRS, CDR2 YFSETQ. Filled out from reference TRBV5-1 and TRBJ2-3, the complete variable domain reads KAGVTQTPRYLIKTRGQQVTLSCSPISGHRSVSWYQQTPGQGLQFLFEYFSETQRNKGNFPGRFSGRQFSNSRSEMNVSTLELGDSALYLCASTRTSGGAGTDTQYFGPGTRLTVL.

This chain joins TRBV12-5 and TRBJ2-7; 16 nucleotides match TRBD2. CDR3 length: 18 residues. Germline V lookup: CDR1 LGHNT, CDR2 FRNRAP. With 1 base clipped from V and 3 bases from J, the junction kept 6 bases outside the gene matches. The CDR3 sequence is CASGLEGLAGGPGYEQYF. Here the CDR3 DNA reads TGTGCTAGTGGTTTGGAGGGACTAGCGGGAGGGCCAGGCTACGAGCAGTACTTC.

The J gene is TRBJ2-7, the V gene TRBV5-1; no reliable D call. The V end lost 4 bases, the J end lost 3 bases, and 17 bases lay between the germline ends. Germline loops: CDR1 SGHRS, CDR2 YFSETQ. The CDR3 runs 15 residues. DNA of the CDR3: TGCGCCAGCAGCCGAGGCTTTGGGTCCAACTACGAGCAGTACTTC. Residues: CASSRGFGSNYEQYF.

The CDR3 protein is CASKGQLYGYTF. The CDR3, as DNA: TGTGCCAGCAAGGGACAGCTCTATGGCTACACCTTC. The chain joins TRBV25-1 to TRBJ1-2, with 7 bases that match TRBD1. Trimming at V came to 7 bases and at J to 4 bases, leaving 3 bases not matched to a gene. The CDR3 consists of 12 residues. CDR1 and CDR2 from the germline V gene are MGHDK and SYGVNS.

CDR3 bases: TGTGCCAGCAGTTACCCCGGCGGGGTTGAAGCTTTCTTT. Translated, it gives CASSYPGGVEAFF. The gene calls are TRBV6-6 and TRBJ1-1, with unresolved D. V was pared by 2 bases and J by 7 bases, with 11 bases between. The V gene's germline CDR1 is MNHNY and CDR2 SVGAGI (reference sequence). This CDR3 comprises 13 residues.

This rearrangement joins TRBV18 to TRBJ2-7; D unresolved. The ends were cut back, 3 bases at V and 1 base at J, with 7 bases in the middle. The CDR3 loop spans 13 amino acids. CDR1 KGHSH and CDR2 LQKENI come from the germline V gene. CDR3 amino acids: CASSPADSYEQYF. The CDR3 DNA is TGTGCCAGCTCACCGGCGGATTCCTACGAGCAGTACTTC. Filled out from reference TRBV18 and TRBJ2-7, the complete variable domain reads NAGVMQNPRHLVRRRGQEARLRCSPMKGHSHVYWYRQLPEEGLKFMVYLQKENIIDESGMPKERFSAEFPKEGPSILRIQQVVRGDSAAYFCASSPADSYEQYFGPGTRLTVT.

This clone has just one count. The chain recombines TRBV18 with TRBJ1-1; D is possibly TRBD1 (6 bases). V was shortened by 3 bases and J by 1 base, with 9 bases between the two germline ends. This CDR3 has 14 residues. Germline V gives CDR1 KGHSH, CDR2 LQKENI. This chain's CDR3 is CASSPRGGNTEAFF. CDR3 DNA: TGTGCCAGCTCACCCAGGGGCGGGAACACTGAAGCTTTCTTT.

The V and J genes are TRBV27 and TRBJ2-1, with TRBD2 identical over 9 bases. Trimming took 4 bases from V and 4 from J; bases not matched to a gene: 5. The germline V gene has CDR1 MNHEY and CDR2 SMNVEV (reference sequence). The CDR3 loop spans 15 amino acids. The CDR3, as DNA: TGTGCCAGCAGTTCCGGGACTAGCAGTTACAATGAGCAGTTCTTC. It encodes CASSSGTSSYNEQFF.

In its sample, this clone was seen a few times. This chain connects TRBV12-3 or TRBV12-4 to TRBJ1-2; D is uncertain. Trimming took 2 bases from V and 5 from J, leaving 6 bases between them. The CDR3 totals 12 residues. The CDR3 here is CASSLIGYGYTF. CDR3 sequence (DNA): TGTGCCAGCAGTTTAATCGGGTATGGCTACACCTTC.

The chain carries TRBV9 and TRBJ1-4, with unresolved D. The V end was cut by 0 bases, the J end by 7 bases, with 7 bases between. The CDR3 has 13 residues. Germline V gene sequence: CDR1 SGDLS, CDR2 YYNGEE. The CDR3: CASSVAPREKLFF. For the CDR3, the DNA is TGTGCCAGCAGCGTAGCCCCCCGTGAAAAACTGTTTTTT.

The chain couples TRBV4-1 to TRBJ2-5; D remains ambiguous. CDR1 is MGHRA and CDR2 is YSYEKL in the germline V gene. V was pared by 1 base and J by 8 bases, with 11 bases between. The CDR3 covers 13 residues. The CDR3 reads CASSQVPGDTQYF. CDR3 coding DNA: TGCGCCAGCAGCCAAGTCCCAGGCGACACCCAGTACTTC.

The chain joins TRBV7-2 to TRBJ2-3; maybe TRBD2 (7 bases). CDR3 length equals 15 residues. Germline CDR1 and CDR2: SGHTA and FQGNSA. Trimming pared 1 base from V and 8 bases from J, leaving 16 bases between. The CDR3 DNA sequence: TGTGCCAGCAGCTTAGTGGCGGGGGCCCCCGGTACGCAGTATTTT. As protein: CASSLVAGAPGTQYF.

This chain joins TRBV4-1 and TRBJ2-3; 10 positions match TRBD2. The CDR3 length is 15 residues. J lost 5 bases, V lost 2 bases, and 4 bases had no gene match. CDR1 is MGHRA and CDR2 is YSYEKL in the germline V gene. The CDR3 coding sequence is TGCGCCAGCAGCCAACAAGCGGGAGGGGTAGATACGCAGTATTTT. Amino acids: CASSQQAGGVDTQYF.

This chain uses TRBV5-4 with TRBJ2-1; 12 bases map to TRBD2. The length of the CDR3 is 16 residues. Germline CDR1 and CDR2: SGHNT and YYREEE (reference sequence). The trim removed 4 bases at V and 3 bases at J, leaving 5 bases unmatched. DNA of the CDR3: TGTGCCAGCAGCCCAACTAGCGGGGGGAGCTACAATGAGCAGTTCTTC. Residues: CASSPTSGGSYNEQFF.

V usage is TRBV5-4 and J usage is TRBJ2-2; D is perhaps TRBD1 (6 bases). CDR3 length: 16 residues. The germline gives CDR1 SGHNT, CDR2 YYREEE (reference sequence). Trimming removed 4 bases at V and 1 base at J, with 14 bases between. The CDR3 is CASSRPEGVNTGELFF. CDR3 bases: TGTGCCAGCAGCCGGCCAGAGGGGGTGAACACCGGGGAGCTGTTTTTT.

The rearrangement joins TRBV12-3 or TRBV12-4 to TRBJ2-2; 7 bases line up with TRBD2. V lost 6 bases and J lost 6; bases outside the gene matches: 4. There are 13 residues in the CDR3. CDR3 region: CASRRERAGELFF. CDR3 nucleotides: TGTGCCAGCAGGCGGGAGCGAGCCGGGGAGCTGTTTTTT.